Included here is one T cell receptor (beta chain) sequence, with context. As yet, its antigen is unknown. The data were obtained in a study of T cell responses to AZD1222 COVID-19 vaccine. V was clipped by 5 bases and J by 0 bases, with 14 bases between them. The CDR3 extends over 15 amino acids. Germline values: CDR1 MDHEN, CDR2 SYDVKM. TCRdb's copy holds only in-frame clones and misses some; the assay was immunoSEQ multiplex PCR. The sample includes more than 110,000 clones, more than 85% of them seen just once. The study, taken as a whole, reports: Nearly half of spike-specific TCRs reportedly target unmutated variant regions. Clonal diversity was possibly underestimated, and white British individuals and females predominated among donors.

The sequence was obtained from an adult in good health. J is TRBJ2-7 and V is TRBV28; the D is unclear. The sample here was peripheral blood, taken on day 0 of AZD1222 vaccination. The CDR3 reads CASSPSPNFSYEQYF. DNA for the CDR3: TGTGCCAGCAGTCCCTCCCCCAACTTCTCCTACGAGCAGTACTTC.